The next 14 T cell receptor beta chains were all read from a single sample in a study of T cell responses to AZD1222 COVID-19 vaccine. The data were produced by immunoSEQ multiplex PCR, yet TCRdb's version contains in-frame clones alone and is incomplete. Among roughly 51,000 clones listed, about 90% were seen once. The sequences come from peripheral blood, collected 28 days after the second AZD1222 dose. The receptors originated from an adult who received the AZD1222 COVID-19 vaccine.

V usage is TRBV3-1 (or the pseudogene TRBV3-2) and J usage is TRBJ1-2, with 8 bases that match TRBD1. V lost 0 bases, J lost 7 bases, and 7 bases stayed unmatched. The CDR3 runs 15 residues. The V gene's germline CDR1 is LGHDT and CDR2 YNNKEL (reference sequence). CDR3 DNA sequence: TGTGCCAGCAGCCAAGACCGGACAGGGTTGGGTGGCTACACCTTC. Its translation: CASSQDRTGLGGYTF.

The DNA of the CDR3 is TGTGCCACCAGCGGACAGGTTTTTGGAAACACCATATATTTT. Amino acids: CATSGQVFGNTIYF. The chain is built from TRBV15 and TRBJ1-3; 7 bases are a match to TRBD1. The CDR3 length is 14 residues. V trimming: 5 bases; J trimming: 3 bases; junction bases outside the gene matches: 4. Looked up from germline, CDR1 is LNHNV and CDR2 is YYDKDF (reference sequence).

CDR3 region: CASSYSGSGAFF. The DNA for the CDR3 is TGTGCCAGCAGTTACTCTGGGAGCGGAGCCTTCTTT. This chain connects TRBV6-5 to TRBJ1-1; D unresolved. The germline V and J ends were trimmed by 0 bases and 14 bases, with 13 bases remaining between them. Germline V CDR1 and CDR2: MNHEY, SVGAGI. There are 12 residues in the CDR3.

In this sample, this clone turned up once. The rearrangement joins TRBV18 to TRBJ1-2, with TRBD1 matching over 10 bases. Germline CDR1 KGHSH, CDR2 LQKENI. The CDR3 has 14 residues. Trimming took 3 bases from V and 5 from J; bases not matched to a gene: 3. The CDR3 protein is CASSPGTGEYGYTF. DNA of the CDR3: TGTGCCAGCTCACCCGGGACAGGGGAATATGGCTACACCTTC. The full variable domain, rest sourced from reference TRBV18 and TRBJ1-2, is NAGVMQNPRHLVRRRGQEARLRCSPMKGHSHVYWYRQLPEEGLKFMVYLQKENIIDESGMPKERFSAEFPKEGPSILRIQQVVRGDSAAYFCASSPGTGEYGYTFGSGTRLTVV.

The chain recombines TRBV2 with TRBJ2-3, with D uncertain. This CDR3 is built from 13 residues. Germline V lookup: CDR1 SNHLY, CDR2 FYNNEI. V lost 3 bases to trimming and J lost 2 bases, with 6 bases between them. CDR3 protein: CASSDGITDTQYF. In DNA form, the CDR3 reads TGTGCCAGCAGTGACGGAATCACAGATACGCAGTATTTT.

This chain connects TRBV7-9 to TRBJ2-7, with D perhaps TRBD1 or TRBD2 (5 bases each). Deletions cut 5 bases from V and 2 bases from J, with 16 bases between. This CDR3 spans 15 amino acids. Germline lookup yields CDR1 SEHNR and CDR2 FQNEAQ (reference sequence). CDR3 sequence reads: CASSPSGTGTYEQYF. The CDR3 nucleotides read TGTGCCAGCAGCCCTAGTGGGACCGGAACCTACGAGCAGTACTTC. Supplemented by reference TRBV7-9 and TRBJ2-7, the full variable domain reads DTGVSQNPRHKITKRGQNVTFRCDPISEHNRLYWYRQTLGQGPEFLTYFQNEAQLEKSRLLSDRFSAERPKGSFSTLEIQRTEQGDSAMYLCASSPSGTGTYEQYFGPGTRLTVT.

The V gene is TRBV11-3, the J gene TRBJ2-1, with 7 positions matching TRBD1. Trimming took 5 bases from V and 7 from J; bases not matched to a gene: 11. The V gene's germline CDR1 is SGHNT and CDR2 YENEEA. This CDR3 is 15 amino acids long. The CDR3 here is CASSLTGTRSNEQFF. The CDR3 DNA is TGTGCCAGCAGCCTGACAGGGACCCGCTCGAATGAGCAGTTCTTC. The full variable domain, completed using reference TRBV11-3 and TRBJ2-1, is EAGVVQSPRYKIIEKKQPVAFWCNPISGHNTLYWYLQNLGQGPELLIRYENEEAVDDSQLPKDRFSAERLKGVDSTLKIQPAELGDSAVYLCASSLTGTRSNEQFFGPGTRLTVL.

The rearrangement links TRBV7-9 to TRBJ2-6; unclear D gene. The CDR3 loop spans 16 amino acids. Germline V gene sequence: CDR1 SEHNR, CDR2 FQNEAQ (reference sequence). Trimming took off 6 bases at V and 0 bases at J, with 12 bases between the two ends. The DNA of the CDR3 is TGTGCCAGCAGTTTTGCGTTGAACTCTGGGGCCAACGTCCTGACTTTC. Its translation: CASSFALNSGANVLTF.

This clone was counted a single time. The chain joins TRBV18 to TRBJ2-5, with 13 bases aligning to TRBD2. From germline, CDR1 is KGHSH and CDR2 LQKENI. The CDR3 runs to 15 residues. Unmatched junction bases numbered 3, after V lost 6 bases and J lost 2 bases. Here the CDR3 reads CASSWTSGSQETQYF. As DNA, the CDR3 is TGTGCCAGCTCTTGGACTAGCGGGAGTCAAGAGACCCAGTACTTC.

This clone was found once. The chain combines TRBV5-4 with TRBJ2-3; 9 bases line up with TRBD1. In germline, CDR1 is SGHNT, CDR2 YYREEE (reference sequence). V lost 4 bases to trimming and J lost 5 bases; unmatched junction nucleotides: 14. There are 17 residues in the CDR3. CDR3 sequence: CASSGIQGALQKDTQYF. As DNA, the CDR3 is TGTGCCAGCAGCGGGATACAGGGGGCGCTGCAGAAAGATACGCAGTATTTT.

V gene TRBV7-8 combines with J gene TRBJ1-5, with 11 bases matching TRBD1. The CDR3 spans 15 residues. The junction had 5 bases not matched to a gene; V was cut back by 4 bases and J by 6 bases. From germline, CDR1 is SGHVS and CDR2 FQNEAQ. The CDR3 here is CASSSDRGRGQPQHF. In DNA, the CDR3 is TGTGCCAGCAGCTCGGACAGGGGGCGAGGTCAGCCCCAGCATTTT. Full variable domain (outside the CDR3, taken from reference TRBV7-8 and TRBJ1-5): GAGVSQSPRYKVAKRGQDVALRCDPISGHVSLFWYQQALGQGPEFLTYFQNEAQLDKSGLPSDRFFAERPEGSVSTLKIQRTQQEDSAVYLCASSSDRGRGQPQHFGDGTRLSIL.

This sequence joins TRBV11-3 and TRBJ2-1, with TRBD1 matching 9 bases. V trimming: 4 bases; J trimming: 6 bases; junction bases outside the gene matches: 1. CDR3 length: 13 amino acids. CDR1 is SGHNT and CDR2 is YENEEA in the germline V gene. CDR3 residues: CASSSQGANEQFF. The DNA of the CDR3 is TGTGCCAGCAGCTCACAGGGGGCCAATGAGCAGTTCTTC.

The gene calls are TRBV11-3 and TRBJ2-5; D is perhaps TRBD2 (6 bases). The CDR3 length is 16 residues. The V end was cut by 2 bases, the J end by 2 bases, with 15 bases between. Germline V CDR1 and CDR2: SGHNT, YENEEA. The CDR3 reads CASSLRGFGGQETQYF. In DNA form, the CDR3 reads TGTGCCAGCAGCTTACGGGGTTTTGGAGGGCAAGAGACCCAGTACTTC.

This clone was picked up a small number of times. The rearrangement links TRBV7-3 to TRBJ2-1, with TRBD2 matching over 14 bases. This CDR3 spans 16 amino acids. Unmatched junction bases numbered 4, after V lost 2 bases and J lost 7 bases. The germline V gene has CDR1 SGHTA and CDR2 FQGTGA. CDR3: CASSLSGLAGGNEQFF. The CDR3 nucleotides are TGTGCCAGCAGCTTATCTGGACTAGCGGGAGGTAATGAGCAGTTCTTC.